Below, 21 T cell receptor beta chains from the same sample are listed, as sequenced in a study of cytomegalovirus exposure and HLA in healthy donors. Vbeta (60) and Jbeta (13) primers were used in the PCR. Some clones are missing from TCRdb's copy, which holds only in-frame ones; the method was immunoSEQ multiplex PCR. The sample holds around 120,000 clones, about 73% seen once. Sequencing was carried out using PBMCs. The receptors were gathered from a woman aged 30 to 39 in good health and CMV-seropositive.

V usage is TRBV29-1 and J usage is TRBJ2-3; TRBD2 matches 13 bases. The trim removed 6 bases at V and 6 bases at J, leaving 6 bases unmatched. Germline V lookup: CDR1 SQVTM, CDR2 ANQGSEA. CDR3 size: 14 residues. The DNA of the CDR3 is TGCAGCGTACTAGCGGGGGGGCGGTTCGATACGCAGTATTTT. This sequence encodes CSVLAGGRFDTQYF.

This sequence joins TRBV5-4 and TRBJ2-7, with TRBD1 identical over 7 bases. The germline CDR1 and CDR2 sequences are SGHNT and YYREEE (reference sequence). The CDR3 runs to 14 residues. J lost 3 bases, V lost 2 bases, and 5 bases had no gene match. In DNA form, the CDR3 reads TGTGCCAGCAGCTTTGGACAGGCGGTCTACGAGCAGTACTTC. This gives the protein CASSFGQAVYEQYF. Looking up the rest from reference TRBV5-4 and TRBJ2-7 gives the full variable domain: ETGVTQSPTHLIKTRGQQVTLRCSSQSGHNTVSWYQQALGQGPQFIFQYYREEENGRGNFPPRFSGLQFPNYSSELNVNALELDDSALYLCASSFGQAVYEQYFGPGTRLTVT.

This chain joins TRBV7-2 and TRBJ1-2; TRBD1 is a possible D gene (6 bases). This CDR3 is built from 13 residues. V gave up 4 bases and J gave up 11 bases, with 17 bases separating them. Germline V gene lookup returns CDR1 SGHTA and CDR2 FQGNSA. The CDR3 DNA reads TGTGCCAGCAGCTATGGATGGACAGATCATTACACCTTC. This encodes CASSYGWTDHYTF.

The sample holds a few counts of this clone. In DNA, the CDR3 is TGCAGTGCTAGAGAGACCGGGAGAGCTTTCTTT. Translated: CSARETGRAFF. The rearrangement links TRBV20-1 to TRBJ1-1; D is ambiguous. V was cut by 0 bases and J by 10 bases, with 9 bases left in between. Germline V gives CDR1 DFQATT, CDR2 SNEGSKA (reference sequence). This CDR3 is 11 amino acids long.

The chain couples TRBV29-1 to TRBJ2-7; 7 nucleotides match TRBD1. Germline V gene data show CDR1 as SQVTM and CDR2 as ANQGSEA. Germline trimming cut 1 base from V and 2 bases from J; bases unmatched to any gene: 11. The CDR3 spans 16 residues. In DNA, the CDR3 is TGCAGCGTTGAAGCCTCGACAGGGCAGAAGACCTACGAGCAGTACTTC. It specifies CSVEASTGQKTYEQYF.

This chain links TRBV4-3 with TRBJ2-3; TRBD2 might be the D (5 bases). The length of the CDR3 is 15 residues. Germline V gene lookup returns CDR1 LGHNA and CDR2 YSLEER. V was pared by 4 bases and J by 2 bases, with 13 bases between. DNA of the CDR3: TGCGCCAGCAGCCCCGGGAAGCAGTACACAGATACGCAGTATTTT. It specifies CASSPGKQYTDTQYF.

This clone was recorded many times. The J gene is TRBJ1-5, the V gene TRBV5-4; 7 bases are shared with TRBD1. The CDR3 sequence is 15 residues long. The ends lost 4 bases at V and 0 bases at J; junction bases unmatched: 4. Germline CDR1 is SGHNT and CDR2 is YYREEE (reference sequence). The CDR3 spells CASSNTGDSNQPQHF. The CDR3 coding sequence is TGTGCCAGCAGCAACACAGGGGATAGCAATCAGCCCCAGCATTTT.

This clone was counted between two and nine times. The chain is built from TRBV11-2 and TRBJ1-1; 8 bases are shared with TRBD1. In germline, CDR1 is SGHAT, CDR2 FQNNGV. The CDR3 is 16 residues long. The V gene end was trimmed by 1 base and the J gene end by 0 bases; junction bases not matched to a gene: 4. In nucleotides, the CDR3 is TGTGCCAGCAGCTTAGTTTGGACAGGGATGAACACTGAAGCTTTCTTT. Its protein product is CASSLVWTGMNTEAFF.

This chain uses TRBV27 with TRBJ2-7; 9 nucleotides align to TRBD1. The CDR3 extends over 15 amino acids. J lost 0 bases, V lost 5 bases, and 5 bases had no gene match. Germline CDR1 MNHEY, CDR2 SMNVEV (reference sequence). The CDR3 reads CASSLGTGPSYEQYF. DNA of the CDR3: TGTGCCAGCAGTCTAGGGACAGGGCCCTCCTACGAGCAGTACTTC.

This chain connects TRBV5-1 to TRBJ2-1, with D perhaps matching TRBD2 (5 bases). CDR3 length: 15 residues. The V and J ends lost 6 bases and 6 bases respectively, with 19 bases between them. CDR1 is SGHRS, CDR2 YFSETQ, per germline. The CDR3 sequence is CASTPLGGSGNEQFF. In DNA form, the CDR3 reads TGCGCCAGCACCCCACTGGGCGGGTCCGGCAATGAGCAGTTCTTC. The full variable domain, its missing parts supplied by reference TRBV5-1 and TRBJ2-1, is KAGVTQTPRYLIKTRGQQVTLSCSPISGHRSVSWYQQTPGQGLQFLFEYFSETQRNKGNFPGRFSGRQFSNSRSEMNVSTLELGDSALYLCASTPLGGSGNEQFFGPGTRLTVL.

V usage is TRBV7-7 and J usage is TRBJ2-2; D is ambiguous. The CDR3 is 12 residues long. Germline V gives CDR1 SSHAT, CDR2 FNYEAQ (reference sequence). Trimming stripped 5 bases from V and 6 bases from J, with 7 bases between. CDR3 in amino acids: CASSQRSGELFF. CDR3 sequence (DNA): TGTGCCAGCAGCCAACGGTCCGGGGAGCTGTTTTTT.

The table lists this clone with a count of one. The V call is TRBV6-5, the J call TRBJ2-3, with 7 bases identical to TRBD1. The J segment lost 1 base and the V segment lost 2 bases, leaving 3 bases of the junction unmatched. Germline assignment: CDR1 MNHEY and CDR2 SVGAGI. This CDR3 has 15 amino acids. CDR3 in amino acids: CASSYTGTGTDTQYF. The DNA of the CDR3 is TGTGCCAGCAGTTACACCGGGACAGGCACAGATACGCAGTATTTT.

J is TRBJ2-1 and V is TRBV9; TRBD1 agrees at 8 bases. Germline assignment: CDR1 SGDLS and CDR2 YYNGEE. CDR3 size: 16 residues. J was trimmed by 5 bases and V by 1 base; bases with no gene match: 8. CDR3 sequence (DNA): TGTGCCAGCAGCGTAAGTATAGGACAGGGTAACAATGAGCAGTTCTTC. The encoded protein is CASSVSIGQGNNEQFF.

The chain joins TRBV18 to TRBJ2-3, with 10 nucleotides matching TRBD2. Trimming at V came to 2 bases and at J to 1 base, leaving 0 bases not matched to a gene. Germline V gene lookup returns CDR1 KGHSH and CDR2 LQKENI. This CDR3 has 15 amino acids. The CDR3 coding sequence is TGTGCCAGCTCACCAACTAGCGGGGGCACAGATACGCAGTATTTT. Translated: CASSPTSGGTDTQYF.

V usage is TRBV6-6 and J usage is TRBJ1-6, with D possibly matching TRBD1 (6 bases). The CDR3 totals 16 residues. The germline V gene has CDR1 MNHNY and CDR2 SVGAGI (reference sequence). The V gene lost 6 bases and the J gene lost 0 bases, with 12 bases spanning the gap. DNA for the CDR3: TGTGCCAGCAGACGGGACATGAGCTCCTATAATTCACCCCTCCACTTT. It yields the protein CASRRDMSSYNSPLHF.

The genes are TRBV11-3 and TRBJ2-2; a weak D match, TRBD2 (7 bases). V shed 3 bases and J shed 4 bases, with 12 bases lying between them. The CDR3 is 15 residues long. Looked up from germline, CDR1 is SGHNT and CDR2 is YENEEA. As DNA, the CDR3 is TGTGCCAGCAGCTTTGGGGGGGCGTTCACCGGGGAGCTGTTTTTT. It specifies CASSFGGAFTGELFF.

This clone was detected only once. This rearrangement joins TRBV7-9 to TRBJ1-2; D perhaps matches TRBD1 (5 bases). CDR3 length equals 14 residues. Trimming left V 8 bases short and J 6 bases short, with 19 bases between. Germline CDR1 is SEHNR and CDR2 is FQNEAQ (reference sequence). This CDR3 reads CASGRASVGNGYTF. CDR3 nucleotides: TGTGCCAGCGGCAGGGCAAGCGTTGGAAATGGCTACACCTTC.

This CDR3 reads CASSLAAGSYEQYF. DNA for the CDR3: TGTGCCAGCAGCTTAGCGGCAGGGTCCTACGAGCAGTACTTC. The chain uses TRBV7-9 and TRBJ2-7, with a weak D call TRBD1 (5 bases). Germline V gene lookup returns CDR1 SEHNR and CDR2 FQNEAQ (reference sequence). This CDR3 has 14 amino acids. V shed 0 bases and J shed 1 base, with 7 bases lying between them.

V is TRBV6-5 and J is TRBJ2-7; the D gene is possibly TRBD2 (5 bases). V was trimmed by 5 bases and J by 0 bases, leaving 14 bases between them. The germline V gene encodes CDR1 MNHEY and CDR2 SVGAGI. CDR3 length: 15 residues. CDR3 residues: CASSPSRGFSYEQYF. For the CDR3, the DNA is TGTGCCAGCAGTCCCTCCCGGGGTTTCTCCTACGAGCAGTACTTC.

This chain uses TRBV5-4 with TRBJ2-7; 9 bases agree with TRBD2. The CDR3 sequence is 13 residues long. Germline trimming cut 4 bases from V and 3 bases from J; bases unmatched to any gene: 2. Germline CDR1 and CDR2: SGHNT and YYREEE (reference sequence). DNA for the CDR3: TGTGCCAGCAGCGCGGGGGGGGGCTACGAGCAGTACTTC. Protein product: CASSAGGGYEQYF.

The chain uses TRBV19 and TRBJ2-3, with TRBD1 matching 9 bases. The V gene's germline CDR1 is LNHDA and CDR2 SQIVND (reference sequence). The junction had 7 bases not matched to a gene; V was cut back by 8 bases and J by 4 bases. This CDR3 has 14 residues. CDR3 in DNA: TGTGCCAGTGGGGGACAGGGTAAGGCAGATACGCAGTATTTT. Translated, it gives CASGGQGKADTQYF.